This T cell receptor beta chain is drawn from a study of blood T cell repertoires in COVID-19. Study-wide context: Sites across the United States, Italy and Spain contributed samples from acute and convalescent COVID-19.

Clones were read by immunoSEQ multiplex PCR, and TCRdb kept only the in-frame ones, dropping some. The sample has approximately 240,000 clones, over 75% seen once. This clone was seen only once. V lost 7 bases to trimming and J lost 1 base, with 14 bases between them. CDR3 length: 14 residues. Germline lookup yields CDR1 LNHDA and CDR2 SQIVND (reference sequence). This chain uses TRBV19 with TRBJ2-7; D is possibly TRBD2 (6 bases). The receptor was isolated from a middle-aged woman who had recovered from COVID-19. The sample comprised peripheral blood. CDR3 region: CASKVGGASYEQYF. CDR3 bases: TGTGCCAGTAAGGTGGGCGGGGCATCCTACGAGCAGTACTTC.